A selection of T cell receptor beta chains follows, all from one sample in a study of control samples from healthy donors and cancer patients. Clones were read by immunoSEQ multiplex PCR, and TCRdb kept only the in-frame ones, dropping some. This sample has approximately 100,000 clones, with 86% found just once. The sample taken for sequencing was blood. The source is a man aged 25 to 40 in good health. Both conserved end residues are part of each CDR3. D genes are given only for firm matches. Not every row has a clone size; where given, it reads once, few, many or a size class.

clone_size: .
j_call: TRBJ1-2
d_call: .
v_call: TRBV12-3/TRBV12-4
cdr3_nt: TGTGCCAGCAGTTTAGCGCCAGCATATGGCTACACCTTC
cdr3_aa: CASSLAPAYGYTF

clone_size: .
j_call: TRBJ2-3
d_call: TRBD1
v_call: TRBV14
cdr3_nt: TGTGCCAGCAGGCCGGACAGGGCAGATACGCAGTATTTT
cdr3_aa: CASRPDRADTQYF

clone_size: .
j_call: TRBJ1-4
d_call: .
v_call: TRBV19
cdr3_nt: TGTGCCTCTAGGGGCCCAACTAATGAAAAACTGTTTTTT
cdr3_aa: CASRGPTNEKLFF

clone_size: .
j_call: TRBJ1-4
d_call: .
v_call: TRBV19
cdr3_nt: TGTGCCAGTAGTCTAGGGGGGACAAATGAAAAACTGTTTTTT
cdr3_aa: CASSLGGTNEKLFF

clone_size: .
j_call: TRBJ2-3
d_call: TRBD2
v_call: TRBV6-6
cdr3_nt: TGTGCCAGCAGTCCCTACTACTTAGCGGGGGGCACAGATACGCAGTATTTT
cdr3_aa: CASSPYYLAGGTDTQYF

clone_size: .
j_call: TRBJ1-5
d_call: .
v_call: TRBV10-1
cdr3_nt: TGCGCCAGCGGAGGCAGGGAGTATAGCAATCAGCCCCAGCATTTT
cdr3_aa: CASGGREYSNQPQHF

clone_size: .
j_call: TRBJ1-3
d_call: .
v_call: TRBV14
cdr3_nt: TGTGCCAGCAGCCAAGGGCAGTCTCGTCTAAGCTCTGGAAACACCATATATTTT
cdr3_aa: CASSQGQSRLSSGNTIYF

clone_size: .
j_call: TRBJ1-5
d_call: .
v_call: TRBV6-1
cdr3_nt: TGTGCCAGCAGTGGGCCGGCGGGGAAGAACGATCAGCCCCAGCATTTT
cdr3_aa: CASSGPAGKNDQPQHF

clone_size: once
j_call: TRBJ1-5
d_call: TRBD1
v_call: TRBV30
cdr3_nt: TGTGCCTGGTCCGGGGACAGGAAACATCAGCCCCAGCATTTT
cdr3_aa: CAWSGDRKHQPQHF

clone_size: .
j_call: TRBJ2-2
d_call: .
v_call: TRBV20-1
cdr3_nt: TGCAGTGCTAGTTGTATTCACGGATTTTCCGGACAACCCGGGGAGCTGTTTTTT
cdr3_aa: CSASCIHGFSGQPGELFF

clone_size: few
j_call: TRBJ1-3
d_call: TRBD1
v_call: TRBV18
cdr3_nt: TGTGCCAGCTCACTAACGTTTGACAGGGCCCCCGGAAACACCATATATTTT
cdr3_aa: CASSLTFDRAPGNTIYF

clone_size: .
j_call: TRBJ2-3
d_call: TRBD1
v_call: TRBV2
cdr3_nt: TGTGCCAGCAGCCCCAGACAGACAGGGACAGATACGCAGTATTTT
cdr3_aa: CASSPRQTGTDTQYF

clone_size: .
j_call: TRBJ2-2
d_call: .
v_call: TRBV18
cdr3_nt: TGTGCCAGCTCATCGGACAGGAACACCGGGGAGCTGTTTTTT
cdr3_aa: CASSSDRNTGELFF

clone_size: .
j_call: TRBJ2-1
d_call: .
v_call: TRBV30
cdr3_nt: TGTGCCTGGAGTCGGACAGGAGGGATGGGGCAGTTCTTC
cdr3_aa: CAWSRTGGMGQFF

clone_size: few
j_call: TRBJ1-1
d_call: .
v_call: TRBV29-1
cdr3_nt: TGCAGCGTTCCCGCTCCCGACAATTATGAAGCTTTCTTT
cdr3_aa: CSVPAPDNYEAFF

clone_size: .
j_call: TRBJ1-3
d_call: .
v_call: TRBV5-1
cdr3_nt: TGCGCCAGCAGCTTGGGGTCCGGCGGAAACACCATATATTTT
cdr3_aa: CASSLGSGGNTIYF

clone_size: .
j_call: TRBJ1-2
d_call: .
v_call: TRBV19
cdr3_nt: TGTGCCAGTCTTTCCGGCCCGGGTGTGCGGTATGGCTACACCTTC
cdr3_aa: CASLSGPGVRYGYTF

clone_size: medium-sized
j_call: TRBJ2-5
d_call: TRBD1
v_call: TRBV6-4
cdr3_nt: TGTGCCAGCAGTGCCGGGACAGATAAAGAGACCCAGTACTTC
cdr3_aa: CASSAGTDKETQYF

clone_size: .
j_call: TRBJ1-2
d_call: TRBD1
v_call: TRBV24-1
cdr3_nt: TGTGCCACCAGTGATCGCACAGGGGGCTATGGCTACACCTTC
cdr3_aa: CATSDRTGGYGYTF

clone_size: .
j_call: TRBJ2-1
d_call: TRBD2
v_call: TRBV5-6
cdr3_nt: TGTGCCAGCAGCTTGGCCAATTCGGGACTAGCGGGGTATGAGCAGTTCTTC
cdr3_aa: CASSLANSGLAGYEQFF

clone_size: .
j_call: TRBJ1-1
d_call: .
v_call: TRBV19
cdr3_nt: TGTGCCAGTAGTATAGATCTGCCTCTGAACACTGAAGCTTTCTTT
cdr3_aa: CASSIDLPLNTEAFF

clone_size: .
j_call: TRBJ2-2
d_call: TRBD2
v_call: TRBV5-4
cdr3_nt: TGTGCCAGCAGCGCCATGACTAGCGGGGGGGCCGGGAACACCGGGGAGCTGTTTTTT
cdr3_aa: CASSAMTSGGAGNTGELFF

clone_size: .
j_call: TRBJ2-7
d_call: TRBD1
v_call: TRBV27
cdr3_nt: TGTGCCAGCAGTTCCCCCGGGACAGGCTCCTACGAGCAGTACTTC
cdr3_aa: CASSSPGTGSYEQYF

clone_size: .
j_call: TRBJ1-2
d_call: .
v_call: TRBV30
cdr3_nt: TGTGCCTGGAGTATAAGGGGGGCCCAGGGTGGCTACACCTTC
cdr3_aa: CAWSIRGAQGGYTF

clone_size: .
j_call: TRBJ2-3
d_call: TRBD1
v_call: TRBV5-6
cdr3_nt: TGTGCCAGCAGCGCACCGGGACAGACATATATCCATACGCAGTATTTT
cdr3_aa: CASSAPGQTYIHTQYF

clone_size: .
j_call: TRBJ1-4
d_call: .
v_call: TRBV7-9
cdr3_nt: TGTGCCAGCAGCTTAGACCACAGGGCAACTAATGAAAAACTGTTTTTT
cdr3_aa: CASSLDHRATNEKLFF

clone_size: .
j_call: TRBJ2-7
d_call: .
v_call: TRBV5-1
cdr3_nt: TGCGCCAGCAGCTGGGGGGCAGGCGCCTACGAGCAGTACTTC
cdr3_aa: CASSWGAGAYEQYF

clone_size: .
j_call: TRBJ1-2
d_call: .
v_call: TRBV28
cdr3_nt: TGTGCCAGCAGAGGACAGACAGATGGCTACACCTTC
cdr3_aa: CASRGQTDGYTF

clone_size: once
j_call: TRBJ1-1
d_call: .
v_call: TRBV7-9
cdr3_nt: TGTGCCAGCAGCTTAGATGGAGGTATGAACACTGAAGCTTTCTTT
cdr3_aa: CASSLDGGMNTEAFF

clone_size: few
j_call: TRBJ1-5
d_call: .
v_call: TRBV7-8
cdr3_nt: TGTGCCAGCAGCTTAGCGGTGTCTGGGAGCGGAAGCAATCAGCCCCAGCATTTT
cdr3_aa: CASSLAVSGSGSNQPQHF

clone_size: .
j_call: TRBJ1-5
d_call: TRBD1
v_call: TRBV10-3
cdr3_nt: TGTGCCATCAGTGGTGGGACAGACGAGCCCCAGCATTTT
cdr3_aa: CAISGGTDEPQHF

clone_size: .
j_call: TRBJ1-1
d_call: .
v_call: TRBV11-2
cdr3_nt: TGTGCCAGCCTAAGGGTAGGGAACACTGAAGCTTTCTTT
cdr3_aa: CASLRVGNTEAFF

clone_size: .
j_call: TRBJ1-2
d_call: TRBD1
v_call: TRBV2
cdr3_nt: TGTGCCAGCAGTGTTGGACAGGGGGCGGGTGGCTACACCTTC
cdr3_aa: CASSVGQGAGGYTF

clone_size: many
j_call: TRBJ1-2
d_call: .
v_call: TRBV15
cdr3_nt: TGTGCCACCAGCAGAGGAAGAGGGCCTGCTAACTATGGCTACACCTTC
cdr3_aa: CATSRGRGPANYGYTF

clone_size: .
j_call: TRBJ1-5
d_call: .
v_call: TRBV30
cdr3_nt: TGTGCCTGGAGTCCACTAGGGGAAGGTTCGCGGCAGCCCCAGCATTTT
cdr3_aa: CAWSPLGEGSRQPQHF

clone_size: .
j_call: TRBJ1-3
d_call: .
v_call: TRBV5-8
cdr3_nt: TGTGCCAGCAGCTCGAGAAGGGCCGGAGAGGGAAACACCATATATTTT
cdr3_aa: CASSSRRAGEGNTIYF

clone_size: .
j_call: TRBJ2-5
d_call: TRBD1
v_call: TRBV6-1
cdr3_nt: TGTGCCAGCAGTGAGGGACAGAACCAAGAGACCCAGTACTTC
cdr3_aa: CASSEGQNQETQYF

clone_size: .
j_call: TRBJ1-1
d_call: .
v_call: TRBV24-1
cdr3_nt: TGTGCCACCGCTACCACGGACACTGAAGCTTTCTTT
cdr3_aa: CATATTDTEAFF

clone_size: .
j_call: TRBJ1-5
d_call: .
v_call: TRBV6-4
cdr3_nt: TGTGCCAGCAGGGGGTTCCATCAGCCCCAGCATTTT
cdr3_aa: CASRGFHQPQHF

clone_size: .
j_call: TRBJ2-1
d_call: TRBD1
v_call: TRBV30
cdr3_nt: TGTGCCTGGACCCATCGACAGGGAAGGAATGAGCAGTTCTTC
cdr3_aa: CAWTHRQGRNEQFF

clone_size: .
j_call: TRBJ1-3
d_call: .
v_call: TRBV28
cdr3_nt: TGTGCCAGCAGTCCAATAGGGGTCTCTGGAAACACCATATATTTT
cdr3_aa: CASSPIGVSGNTIYF

clone_size: .
j_call: TRBJ1-1
d_call: .
v_call: TRBV28
cdr3_nt: TGTGCCAGCAGTTTACTACAGATCACTGAAGCTTTCTTT
cdr3_aa: CASSLLQITEAFF

clone_size: .
j_call: TRBJ2-1
d_call: .
v_call: TRBV5-1
cdr3_nt: TGCGCCAGCAGCTTGGCCGCATCCAATGAGCAGTTCTTC
cdr3_aa: CASSLAASNEQFF

clone_size: .
j_call: TRBJ2-1
d_call: .
v_call: TRBV4-2
cdr3_nt: TGTGCCAGCAGCCAAGACAGGAGTCGATACAATGAGCAGTTCTTC
cdr3_aa: CASSQDRSRYNEQFF

clone_size: once
j_call: TRBJ1-2
d_call: .
v_call: TRBV30
cdr3_nt: TGTGCCTGGAGTGTATCGGCAGGGGTTAACTATGGCTACACCTTC
cdr3_aa: CAWSVSAGVNYGYTF

clone_size: .
j_call: TRBJ2-4
d_call: .
v_call: TRBV30
cdr3_nt: TGTGCCTGGAGCTCCTCGGGGTCAAACATTCAGTACTTC
cdr3_aa: CAWSSSGSNIQYF

clone_size: .
j_call: TRBJ1-6
d_call: TRBD1
v_call: TRBV6-5
cdr3_nt: TGTGCCAGCAGTTACACGACAGGGGATAATTCACCCCTCCACTTT
cdr3_aa: CASSYTTGDNSPLHF

clone_size: .
j_call: TRBJ1-2
d_call: TRBD1
v_call: TRBV5-1
cdr3_nt: TGCGCCAGCAGCTTGGGACAGGGGACCTATGGCTACACCTTC
cdr3_aa: CASSLGQGTYGYTF

clone_size: .
j_call: TRBJ1-1
d_call: TRBD1
v_call: TRBV27
cdr3_nt: TGTGCCAGCAGAACAGGGGGTGGGTATACTGAAGCTTTCTTT
cdr3_aa: CASRTGGGYTEAFF

clone_size: few
j_call: TRBJ2-3
d_call: .
v_call: TRBV2
cdr3_nt: TGTGCCAGCAGAGGGACATGGGATTTCACAGATACGCAGTATTTT
cdr3_aa: CASRGTWDFTDTQYF

clone_size: .
j_call: TRBJ2-5
d_call: TRBD1
v_call: TRBV18
cdr3_nt: TGTGCCAGCTCACCAGGGACAGGCGGAGAGACCCAGTACTTC
cdr3_aa: CASSPGTGGETQYF

clone_size: .
j_call: TRBJ1-1
d_call: TRBD1
v_call: TRBV18
cdr3_nt: TGTGCCAGCTCCCCGGGACAGAGGAACACTGAAGCTTTCTTT
cdr3_aa: CASSPGQRNTEAFF

clone_size: medium-sized
j_call: TRBJ2-5
d_call: TRBD2
v_call: TRBV4-2
cdr3_nt: TGTGCCAGCAGCCAAGAGCGGGGGGGCCAAGAGACCCAGTACTTC
cdr3_aa: CASSQERGGQETQYF

clone_size: .
j_call: TRBJ1-4
d_call: TRBD1
v_call: TRBV9
cdr3_nt: TGTGCCAGCAGCGTCGGACAGGGAAATGAAAAACTGTTTTTT
cdr3_aa: CASSVGQGNEKLFF

clone_size: .
j_call: TRBJ2-7
d_call: .
v_call: TRBV11-3
cdr3_nt: TGTGCCAGCAGCTTAGAGGTAGGGCAGAATCCCCCCTTTTACGAGCAGTACTTC
cdr3_aa: CASSLEVGQNPPFYEQYF

clone_size: .
j_call: TRBJ2-7
d_call: .
v_call: TRBV23-1
cdr3_nt: TGCGCCAGCAGTCAAAGGGGTTGCGAGCAGTACTTC
cdr3_aa: CASSQRGCEQYF

clone_size: .
j_call: TRBJ1-2
d_call: .
v_call: TRBV30
cdr3_nt: TGTGCCTGGAGTCGATCCCCGGACTACTATGGCTACACCTTC
cdr3_aa: CAWSRSPDYYGYTF